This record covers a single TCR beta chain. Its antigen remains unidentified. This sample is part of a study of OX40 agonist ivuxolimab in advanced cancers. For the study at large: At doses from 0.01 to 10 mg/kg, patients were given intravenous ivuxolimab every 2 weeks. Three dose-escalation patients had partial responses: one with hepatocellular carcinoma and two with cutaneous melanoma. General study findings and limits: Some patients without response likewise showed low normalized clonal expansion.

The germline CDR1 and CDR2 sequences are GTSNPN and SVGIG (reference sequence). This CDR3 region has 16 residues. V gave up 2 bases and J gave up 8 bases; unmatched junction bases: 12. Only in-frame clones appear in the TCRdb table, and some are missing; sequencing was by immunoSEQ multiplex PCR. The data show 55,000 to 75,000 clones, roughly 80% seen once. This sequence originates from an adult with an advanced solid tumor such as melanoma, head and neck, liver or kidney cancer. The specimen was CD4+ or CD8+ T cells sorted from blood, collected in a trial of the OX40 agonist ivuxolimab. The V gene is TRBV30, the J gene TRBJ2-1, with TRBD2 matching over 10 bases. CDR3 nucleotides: TGTGCCTGGAGTAGAGGTAGCGGGGGGACTGGGGATGAGCAGTTCTTC. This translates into CAWSRGSGGTGDEQFF. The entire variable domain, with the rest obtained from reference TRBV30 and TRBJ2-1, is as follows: SQTIHQWPATLVQPVGSPLSLECTVEGTSNPNLYWYRQAAGRGLQLLFYSVGIGQISSEVPQNLSASRPQDRQFILSSKKLLLSDSGFYLCAWSRGSGGTGDEQFFGPGTRLTVL.